The 8 T cell receptor beta chains listed next were all sequenced from one sample in a study of shared clonotypes between healthy human individuals. TCRdb keeps only in-frame clones here, not all; method: immunoSEQ multiplex PCR. Here the sample spans some 1.5 million clones, around 98% being singletons. Sequences were obtained from naive CD4+ T cells sorted from blood. The subset is: CD45RA+ positively selected. The source of these receptors is a man aged 30 to 45 in good health.

V is TRBV15 and J is TRBJ2-2; D unclear. Trimming left V 0 bases short and J 6 bases short, with 20 bases between. The CDR3 sequence is 18 residues long. CDR1 is LNHNV and CDR2 is YYDKDF in the germline V gene (reference sequence). This CDR3 is CATSRDPLGSGRSGELFF. As DNA, the CDR3 is TGTGCCACCAGCAGAGATCCCTTAGGTAGTGGTCGGTCCGGGGAGCTGTTTTTT.

The rearrangement uses TRBV28 and TRBJ1-5; D not resolved. Germline V gene data show CDR1 as MDHEN and CDR2 as SYDVKM. This CDR3 region has 15 residues. The V gene lost 6 bases and the J gene lost 5 bases, with 17 bases spanning the gap. CDR3 residues: CASSPPTRVYQPQHF. CDR3 nucleotide sequence: TGTGCCAGCAGCCCCCCGACAAGGGTATATCAGCCCCAGCATTTT.

This chain connects TRBV6-5 to TRBJ2-3; 8 nucleotides align to TRBD2. J gave up 3 bases and V 8 bases, and 10 bases lay outside the gene matches. Per germline, CDR1 MNHEY and CDR2 SVGAGI. This CDR3 has 15 amino acids. CDR3: CASQRGTRVTDTQYF. The CDR3 DNA is TGTGCCAGCCAAAGGGGGACTAGGGTGACAGATACGCAGTATTTT.

A word on this clone: Other DNA sequences in the same sample also yield this CDR3. The rearrangement uses TRBV5-4 and TRBJ2-3, with D possibly TRBD1 on 5 matching bases. This CDR3 has 14 amino acids. Trimming took off 1 base at V and 3 bases at J, with 9 bases between the two ends. Germline V gene sequence: CDR1 SGHNT, CDR2 YYREEE (reference sequence). The CDR3 protein is CASSLQGSTDTQYF. The CDR3 nucleotides are TGTGCCAGCAGCTTGCAGGGATCGACAGATACGCAGTATTTT. The whole variable domain, filled in from reference TRBV5-4 and TRBJ2-3, reads ETGVTQSPTHLIKTRGQQVTLRCSSQSGHNTVSWYQQALGQGPQFIFQYYREEENGRGNFPPRFSGLQFPNYSSELNVNALELDDSALYLCASSLQGSTDTQYFGPGTRLTVL.

The gene calls are TRBV5-4 and TRBJ2-1, with D possibly called TRBD1 or TRBD2 (5 bases each). CDR3 length equals 15 residues. Deletions cut 4 bases from V and 7 bases from J, with 18 bases between. CDR1 SGHNT and CDR2 YYREEE come from the germline V gene (reference sequence). The CDR3 DNA reads as TGTGCCAGCAGCGGGGGACCTCCCCGAGCTAATGAGCAGTTCTTC. This codes for CASSGGPPRANEQFF.

The J gene is TRBJ2-3, the V gene TRBV28; maybe TRBD1 (6 bases). Germline CDR1 MDHEN, CDR2 SYDVKM. V dropped 3 bases and J dropped 1 base, with 14 bases sitting between them. CDR3 size: 16 residues. This CDR3 reads CASSLVGQPRTDTQYF. The CDR3 region has the DNA TGTGCCAGCAGTTTGGTCGGACAGCCACGCACAGATACGCAGTATTTT.

The V and J genes are TRBV27 and TRBJ2-1, with 12 bases that match TRBD2. Trimming cost V 4 bases and J 8 bases; bases outside gene matches: 9. Per germline, CDR1 MNHEY and CDR2 SMNVEV (reference sequence). The CDR3 spans 16 residues. CDR3 sequence: CASSSPSGRGRDEQFF. In DNA, the CDR3 is TGTGCCAGCAGTTCCCCTAGCGGGAGGGGGAGGGATGAGCAGTTCTTC.

This chain uses TRBV27 with TRBJ1-1, with unresolved D. This CDR3 comprises 12 residues. Germline V gives CDR1 MNHEY, CDR2 SMNVEV (reference sequence). The CDR3 DNA sequence: TGTGCTGTAAGGTCCTTGAACACTGAAGCTTTCTTT. It yields the protein CAVRSLNTEAFF.